Reported below is one T cell receptor (beta chain). This specimen comes from a study of blood T cell repertoires in COVID-19. Study as a whole: Acute and convalescent COVID-19 samples came from the United States, Italy and Spain. Sources were T cells, B-cell-depleted T cells, or PBMCs; the material itself was cDNA or gDNA.

Trimming left V 4 bases short and J 3 bases short, with 9 bases between. CDR1 and CDR2 from the germline V gene are LGHDT and YNNKEL (reference sequence). The CDR3 has 13 amino acids. Original processing notes: Cell counts per sample came from amplifying reference gene primers. Some clones are missing from TCRdb's copy, which holds only in-frame ones; the method was immunoSEQ multiplex PCR. From that table come the V and J calls and clone size; the DNA was used to work out D and trimming. Of 310,000 or so clones in the sample, about 82% were seen once. Sequencing input: peripheral blood. The J gene is TRBJ1-2, the V gene TRBV3-1 (or the pseudogene TRBV3-2); a possible D gene is TRBD1 (6 bases). This clonotype was sampled from a woman between 50 and 59 years old with acute or convalescent COVID-19. The CDR3 DNA reads as TGTGCCAGCAGCCGGGACAAGTACTATGGCTACACCTTC. Translating it yields CASSRDKYYGYTF.